Listed below are T cell receptor beta chains from one sample, sequenced in a study of T cells after yellow fever vaccination. TCRdb reprocessed the 5' RACE reads with MiXCR, giving one entry per CDR3 protein. The data show 300,000 to 400,000 distinct CDR3 sequences, roughly 8.3% seen once. Sequencing used PBMCs, obtained around 45 days after the first yellow fever vaccination. Source of these receptors: a man aged 18 to 30 who received the YFV17D yellow fever vaccine. Each CDR3 is given with its conserved first and last residue. The order of the fields is clone size, V gene, J gene, D gene, CDR3 protein, CDR3 DNA. The D gene is left open where the match is weak. The size of a clone is reported for some rows only, either as once, few or many, or as a class for expanded clones.

-	TRBV29-1	TRBJ1-2	TRBD1	CSVQQGALYGYTF	TGCAGCGTTCAGCAGGGGGCTCTCTATGGCTACACCTTC
-	TRBV3-1	TRBJ1-1	-	CASSQDFGILNTEAFF	TGTGCCAGCAGCCAAGATTTCGGGATTTTAAACACTGAAGCTTTCTTT
few	TRBV7-9	TRBJ1-2	-	CASSQQGQGYTF	TGTGCCAGCAGTCAGCAGGGGCAGGGCTACACCTTC
few	TRBV5-1	TRBJ1-1	-	CASSLPGVEAFF	TGCGCCAGCAGCCTCCCGGGGGTCGAAGCTTTCTTT
-	TRBV12-3/TRBV12-4	TRBJ2-7	-	CASSSTGYPYEQYF	TGTGCCAGCAGTTCTACTGGATACCCCTACGAGCAGTACTTC
few	TRBV12-3/TRBV12-4	TRBJ2-7	TRBD2	CASSRGLAGGSYEQYF	TGTGCCAGCAGTAGGGGACTAGCGGGGGGTTCCTACGAGCAGTACTTC
many	TRBV12-3/TRBV12-4	TRBJ1-5	-	CASSIGGSGNQPQHF	TGTGCCAGCAGTATCGGGGGGAGTGGCAATCAGCCCCAGCATTTT
few	TRBV3-1	TRBJ2-5	-	CASSQVRASVQETQYF	TGTGCCAGCAGCCAAGTTAGAGCTAGCGTTCAAGAGACCCAGTACTTC
few	TRBV5-1	TRBJ2-5	-	CASSPEGGVGETQYF	TGCGCCAGCAGCCCCGAAGGGGGGGTAGGAGAGACCCAGTACTTC
many	TRBV7-9	TRBJ2-5	-	CASSSGTYQETQYF	TGTGCCAGCAGCTCCGGGACATACCAAGAGACCCAGTACTTC
few	TRBV9	TRBJ2-5	TRBD2	CASSPRASGGYRETQYF	TGTGCCAGCAGCCCACGGGCTAGCGGGGGGTATCGGGAGACCCAGTACTTC
few	TRBV6-5	TRBJ1-1	-	CASSLGPRFEAFF	TGTGCCAGCAGTTTAGGACCTCGTTTTGAAGCTTTCTTT
-	TRBV5-1	TRBJ2-5	TRBD2	CASSLGDLAGETKYF	TGCGCCAGCAGCTTGGGTGACTTGGCGGGGGAGACCAAGTACTTC
few	TRBV20-1	TRBJ2-2	TRBD2	CSAPSGAANTGELFF	TGCAGTGCCCCTAGCGGCGCCGCGAACACCGGGGAGCTGTTTTTT
few	TRBV19	TRBJ1-2	-	CASTKTVSYGYTF	TGTGCCAGCACGAAGACAGTCTCCTATGGCTACACCTTC
-	TRBV5-6	TRBJ2-1	-	CASSLSGRHAYNEQFF	TGTGCCAGCAGCTTGTCAGGGAGGCACGCCTACAATGAGCAGTTCTTC
few	TRBV5-1	TRBJ2-1	-	CASSRAPSSYNEQFF	TGCGCCAGCAGCAGGGCCCCAAGCTCCTACAATGAGCAGTTCTTC
few	TRBV11-2	TRBJ1-6	-	CASSLSGNVRSSPLHF	TGTGCCAGCAGCTTAAGCGGAAACGTCAGAAGTTCACCCCTCCACTTT
-	TRBV3-1	TRBJ1-1	-	CATTQDSVMNTEAFF	TGTGCCACCACCCAAGACTCGGTAATGAACACTGAAGCTTTCTTT
few	TRBV4-2	TRBJ2-5	TRBD2	CASSQGTSGVQETQYF	TGTGCCAGCAGCCAGGGGACTAGCGGGGTCCAAGAGACCCAGTACTTC
many	TRBV5-1	TRBJ2-1	TRBD2	CASSLVAGGLEQFF	TGCGCCAGCAGCTTGGTAGCGGGGGGGCTTGAGCAGTTCTTC
many	TRBV12-3/TRBV12-4	TRBJ2-1	-	CASREYRGGGYNEQFF	TGTGCCAGCAGGGAATACAGGGGAGGGGGTTACAATGAGCAGTTCTTC
-	TRBV5-1	TRBJ1-1	-	CASSLGPITEAFF	TGCGCCAGCAGCTTGGGCCCGATCACTGAAGCTTTCTTT
-	TRBV5-6	TRBJ2-1	TRBD1	CASSPTDRDYNEQFF	TGTGCCAGCAGCCCGACGGACAGGGACTACAATGAGCAGTTCTTC
few	TRBV20-1	TRBJ2-5	-	CSANGLFSLEETQYF	TGCAGTGCTAACGGCCTATTCTCCCTGGAAGAGACCCAGTACTTC
-	TRBV2	TRBJ1-1	TRBD1	CVRTRGVNTEAFF	TGTGTCCGAACCAGGGGGGTGAACACTGAAGCTTTCTTT
few	TRBV4-1	TRBJ1-1	-	CASSQGTIFF	TGCGCCAGCAGCCAGGGGACCATCTTCTTT
few	TRBV25-1	TRBJ2-3	TRBD1	CASSDPGQLTDTQYF	TGTGCCAGCAGTGACCCGGGACAGCTCACAGATACGCAGTATTTT
-	TRBV5-1	TRBJ2-1	-	CASSFQGEDNEQFF	TGCGCCAGCAGCTTTCAGGGGGAGGACAATGAGCAGTTCTTC
-	TRBV11-3	TRBJ2-1	TRBD2	CASSGGAYDEQFF	TGTGCCAGCTCGGGGGGGGCGTACGATGAGCAGTTCTTC
many	TRBV12-3/TRBV12-4	TRBJ2-2	-	CASSGWDTGELFF	TGTGCCAGCAGCGGCTGGGACACCGGGGAGCTGTTTTTT
-	TRBV4-3	TRBJ2-1	-	CASSQEILRYCNEQFF	TGCGCCAGCAGCCAAGAAATCTTAAGGTACTGCAATGAGCAGTTCTTC
few	TRBV7-6	TRBJ2-5	TRBD2	CASSLGGALETQYF	TGTGCCAGCAGCCTCGGGGGGGCGCTGGAGACCCAGTACTTC
-	TRBV6-1	TRBJ2-1	-	CASRSFNEQFF	TGTGCCAGCAGATCCTTTAATGAGCAGTTCTTC
-	TRBV20-1	TRBJ2-1	TRBD2	CSARDIAGGTHEQFF	TGCAGTGCTAGAGACATAGCGGGGGGCACACATGAGCAGTTCTTC
few	TRBV2	TRBJ1-5	-	CASSGGGVNQPQHF	TGTGCCAGCAGTGGAGGGGGGGTGAATCAGCCCCAGCATTTT
-	TRBV19	TRBJ1-2	-	CASNVGRYSYTF	TGTGCCAGTAATGTGGGACGCTATAGCTACACCTTC
-	TRBV7-9	TRBJ2-3	-	CASWGAPTEDRTDTQYF	TGTGCCAGCTGGGGGGCCCCTACCGAAGACCGCACAGATACGCAGTATTTT
few	TRBV5-1	TRBJ1-6	-	CASSATTGDNSPLHF	TGCGCCAGCAGCGCCACGACAGGAGATAATTCACCCCTCCACTTT
-	TRBV2	TRBJ1-5	TRBD1	CASSRTGYNQPQHF	TGTGCCAGCAGTCGGACAGGGTACAATCAGCCCCAGCATTTT
-	TRBV4-1	TRBJ1-4	TRBD1	CASSQGQGPTNEKLFF	TGCGCCAGCAGCCAGGGACAGGGGCCAACTAATGAAAAACTGTTTTTT
few	TRBV5-4	TRBJ2-3	TRBD2	CASFLAGGLTDTQYF	TGTGCCAGCTTTCTAGCGGGGGGGCTAACAGATACGCAGTATTTT
many	TRBV11-2	TRBJ2-5	-	CASSSMSGPGNLETQYF	TGTGCCAGCAGCTCTATGTCGGGGCCCGGTAATTTGGAGACCCAGTACTTC
few	TRBV7-2	TRBJ1-6	TRBD1	CASSLMGQGERSPLHF	TGTGCCAGCAGCTTAATGGGACAGGGGGAGCGCTCACCCCTCCACTTT
-	TRBV18	TRBJ2-5	TRBD1	CASSPMDRAETQYF	TGTGCCAGCTCACCCATGGACAGGGCAGAGACCCAGTACTTC
few	TRBV27	TRBJ1-1	-	CASSPSGGYLEAFF	TGTGCCAGCAGCCCATCGGGTGGCTACCTTGAAGCTTTCTTT
once	TRBV20-1	TRBJ2-2	-	CSASRSTGELFF	TGCAGTGCTAGTCGGAGTACCGGGGAGCTGTTTTTT
few	TRBV15	TRBJ2-5	-	CATSRLETQYF	TGTGCCACCAGCAGATTGGAGACCCAGTACTTC
-	TRBV12-3/TRBV12-4	TRBJ2-5	TRBD2	CASSLREGKETQYF	TGTGCCAGCAGTTTACGGGAGGGGAAAGAGACCCAGTACTTC
-	TRBV20-1	TRBJ2-1	-	CSARWDLPKDEQFF	TGCAGTGCTCGCTGGGACCTCCCAAAGGATGAGCAGTTCTTC
few	TRBV19	TRBJ2-6	TRBD1	CASRDRDRGFSGANVLTF	TGTGCCAGTAGGGACCGGGACAGGGGCTTCTCTGGGGCCAACGTCCTGACTTTC
many	TRBV5-1	TRBJ2-3	-	CASSLIPPDTQYF	TGCGCCAGCAGCTTGATTCCTCCAGATACGCAGTATTTT